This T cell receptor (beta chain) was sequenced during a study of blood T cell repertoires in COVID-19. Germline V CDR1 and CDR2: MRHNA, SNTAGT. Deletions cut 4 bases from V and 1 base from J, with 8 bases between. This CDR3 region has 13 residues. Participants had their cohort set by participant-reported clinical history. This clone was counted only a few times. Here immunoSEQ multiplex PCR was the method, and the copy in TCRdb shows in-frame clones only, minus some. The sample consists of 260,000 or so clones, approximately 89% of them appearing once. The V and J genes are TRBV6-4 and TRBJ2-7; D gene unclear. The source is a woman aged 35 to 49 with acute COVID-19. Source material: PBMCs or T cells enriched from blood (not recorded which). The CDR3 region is CASSGSYSYEQYF. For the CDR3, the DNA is TGTGCCAGCAGTGGTAGTTATTCCTACGAGCAGTACTTC.